The 24 T cell receptor beta chains below were found in one sample sequenced in a study of patients and donors after allogeneic stem cell transplantation. TCRdb used MiXCR to reprocess the RT-PCR reads, holding one entry per CDR3 protein. In the table there are 400,000 to 450,000 distinct CDR3 sequences, 16% of which are singletons. The specimen sequenced was blood, either unsorted or a sorted T cell fraction (not recorded which). The source is a human donor who was either an allogeneic HSCT recipient or a stem cell or donor lymphocyte infusion donor (not recorded which). It is not recorded whose cells these are; they may come from a transplant donor.

The rearrangement links TRBV20-1 to TRBJ1-1, with D possibly being TRBD1 (6 bases). V was clipped by 3 bases and J by 2 bases, with 13 bases between them. CDR3 length equals 14 residues. CDR1 is DFQATT and CDR2 is SNEGSKA in the germline V gene (reference sequence). The CDR3 DNA reads as TGCAGTGCTAGCCTAGGGGGGACCAACACTGAAGCTTTCTTT. It is translated as CSASLGGTNTEAFF.

This clonotype was detected many times. The V gene is TRBV3-1, the J gene TRBJ1-4; 9 bases are a match to TRBD1. The CDR3 covers 17 residues. Germline values: CDR1 LGHDT, CDR2 YNNKEL (reference sequence). V lost 3 bases, J lost 3 bases, and 8 bases stayed unmatched. DNA for the CDR3: TGTGCCAGCAGCCAGGGGACAGGGCTGAGACCTAATGAAAAACTGTTTTTT. It yields the protein CASSQGTGLRPNEKLFF.

This chain joins TRBV20-1 and TRBJ2-5, with 14 positions matching TRBD2. The CDR3 is 15 residues long. The V gene end was trimmed by 3 bases and the J gene end by 5 bases; junction bases not matched to a gene: 5. The germline gives CDR1 DFQATT, CDR2 SNEGSKA (reference sequence). The CDR3 region is CSASGTSGSTETQYF. For the CDR3, the DNA is TGCAGTGCTAGCGGGACTAGCGGGAGTACGGAGACCCAGTACTTC.

This clonotype was seen repeatedly, ten times or more. The rearrangement links TRBV12-3 or TRBV12-4 to TRBJ1-1, with D possibly being TRBD1 (5 bases). The CDR3 spans 13 residues. The germline V and J ends were trimmed by 2 bases and 10 bases, with 14 bases remaining between them. The CDR3 nucleotides are TGTGCCAGCAGTTTATTGGCTGGGGGGGGAGCTTTCTTT. Protein product: CASSLLAGGGAFF.

This clonotype showed up just a few times. The rearrangement joins TRBV3-1 to TRBJ1-2, with D possibly being TRBD1 (6 bases). V shed 6 bases and J shed 4 bases, with 21 bases lying between them. The CDR3 spans 16 residues. Germline CDR1 is LGHDT and CDR2 is YNNKEL (reference sequence). CDR3 bases: TGTGCCAGCAGTCTTAAGGGGGGACGGGCCTTCTATGGCTACACCTTC. This translates into CASSLKGGRAFYGYTF. Full variable domain (missing parts from reference TRBV3-1 and TRBJ1-2): DTAVSQTPKYLVTQMGNDKSIKCEQNLGHDTMYWYKQDSKKFLKIMFSYNNKELIINETVPNRFSPKSPDKAHLNLHINSLELGDSAVYFCASSLKGGRAFYGYTFGSGTRLTVV.

This chain joins TRBV5-6 and TRBJ2-7, with 7 positions matching TRBD1. Losses at the gene ends were 4 bases for V and 4 bases for J; bases not matched to a gene: 11. Germline-derived CDR1 and CDR2 are SGHDT and YYEEEE. This CDR3 has 15 residues. The CDR3 sequence is CASSAVRQGGYEQYF. CDR3 in DNA: TGTGCCAGCAGCGCGGTTAGACAGGGTGGTTACGAGCAGTACTTC.

This clonotype was found many times. The V and J genes are TRBV6-1 and TRBJ2-1; D ambiguous. The V and J ends lost 2 bases and 9 bases respectively, with 8 bases between them. The CDR3 is 12 residues long. Germline lookup yields CDR1 MNHNS and CDR2 SASEGT. In DNA, the CDR3 is TGTGCCAGCAGTGAACCAACGGGTGAGCAGTTCTTC. Translated: CASSEPTGEQFF.

This sequence joins TRBV28 and TRBJ2-7; D is unclear. The CDR3 runs 13 residues. CDR1 and CDR2 from the germline V gene are MDHEN and SYDVKM. V was pared by 10 bases and J by 0 bases, with 13 bases between. The CDR3 bases are TGTGCCACCCGTCGCCCTAGCTCCTACGAGCAGTACTTC. Residues: CATRRPSSYEQYF.

This clonotype was observed at least ten times. CDR3 region: CASSPRAKNIQYF. The CDR3 DNA is TGCGCCAGCAGTCCCAGGGCCAAAAACATTCAGTACTTC. V is TRBV5-1 and J is TRBJ2-4; D unclear. This CDR3 is built from 13 residues. Germline V gene sequence: CDR1 SGHRS, CDR2 YFSETQ. V was pared by 5 bases and J by 1 base, with 7 bases between.

The chain couples TRBV29-1 to TRBJ1-4, with D perhaps TRBD1 (6 bases). Trimming stripped 3 bases from V and 2 bases from J, with 7 bases between. This CDR3 region has 13 residues. CDR1 is SQVTM, CDR2 ANQGSEA, per germline. CDR3 coding DNA: TGCAGCGTTGATGGACAGACTAATGAAAAACTGTTTTTT. Translating gives CSVDGQTNEKLFF.

The chain joins TRBV5-5 to TRBJ2-5; the D call may be TRBD1 or TRBD2 (5 bases each). The CDR3 is made up of 15 amino acids. V was clipped by 4 bases and J by 5 bases, with 18 bases between them. Germline CDR1 reads SGHKS; CDR2 reads YYEKEE (reference sequence). Written as DNA, the CDR3 is TGTGCCAGCAGCCGATCCGGGACCCTCGAGGAGACCCAGTACTTC. As protein: CASSRSGTLEETQYF. The full variable domain, its missing parts supplied by reference TRBV5-5 and TRBJ2-5, is DAGVTQSPTHLIKTRGQQVTLRCSPISGHKSVSWYQQVLGQGPQFIFQYYEKEERGRGNFPDRFSARQFPNYSSELNVNALLLGDSALYLCASSRSGTLEETQYFGPGTRLLVL.

This clonotype was found a few times. The chain's CDR3 is CASSVRSVTYNEQFF. The CDR3 nucleotides are TGTGCCAGCAGCGTACGCAGCGTAACCTACAATGAGCAGTTCTTC. The chain joins TRBV2 to TRBJ2-1, with D uncertain. CDR1 is SNHLY and CDR2 is FYNNEI in the germline V gene. CDR3 length: 15 residues. The germline V and J ends were trimmed by 6 bases and 2 bases, with 14 bases remaining between them.

The chain uses TRBV25-1 and TRBJ2-1; D tentatively reads TRBD1 or TRBD2 (5 bases each). The CDR3 runs to 15 residues. Trimming left V 2 bases short and J 6 bases short, with 14 bases between. Germline CDR1 reads MGHDK; CDR2 reads SYGVNS. The CDR3 nucleotides read TGTGCCAGCAGTGAAAGAGGGGCCCGGGGCAATGAGCAGTTCTTC. Translating it yields CASSERGARGNEQFF.

The chain is built from TRBV2 and TRBJ2-1; 7 bases fit TRBD2. The CDR3 is made up of 13 amino acids. Per the germline V gene, CDR1 is SNHLY and CDR2 is FYNNEI. V lost 7 bases and J lost 9; bases outside the gene matches: 9. CDR3 region: CASTPWGEGEQFF. DNA of the CDR3: TGTGCCAGCACCCCCTGGGGGGAGGGTGAGCAGTTCTTC.

This clonotype occurred many times. The CDR3 nucleotides read TGTGCCAGCAGCCAGGGGAGCTCTGGGGCCAACGTCCTGACTTTC. Amino acid sequence: CASSQGSSGANVLTF. The rearrangement links TRBV3-1 to TRBJ2-6; a possible D gene is TRBD2 (5 bases). The germline V and J ends were trimmed by 3 bases and 0 bases, with 6 bases remaining between them. This CDR3 has 15 amino acids. Germline lookup yields CDR1 LGHDT and CDR2 YNNKEL (reference sequence).

This clonotype was counted a few times. The rearrangement joins TRBV4-1 to TRBJ2-2; unclear D gene. This CDR3 has 14 residues. Trimming cost V 0 bases and J 3 bases, with 5 bases left between them. Germline V gene data show CDR1 as MGHRA and CDR2 as YSYEKL. The DNA for the CDR3 is TGCGCCAGCAGCCAAGAACCGTACACCGGGGAGCTGTTTTTT. Its translation is CASSQEPYTGELFF.

In this sample, this clonotype turned up many times. The J gene is TRBJ1-1, the V gene TRBV7-6, with TRBD1 matching over 9 bases. The CDR3 length is 15 residues. Trimming removed 5 bases from V and 7 bases from J; junction bases left unmatched: 11. CDR1 is SGHVS, CDR2 FNYEAQ, per germline. CDR3 bases: TGTGCCAGCAGCCGTGACAGGGGGACTTCCCATGAAGCTTTCTTT. Protein sequence: CASSRDRGTSHEAFF.

V is TRBV7-2 and J is TRBJ1-5; D is ambiguous. The germline V gene has CDR1 SGHTA and CDR2 FQGNSA. Trimming took off 0 bases at V and 0 bases at J, with 12 bases between the two ends. The CDR3 contains 17 residues. The CDR3 DNA is TGTGCCAGCAGCTTAGCCCACAGCCTTTATAGCAATCAGCCCCAGCATTTT. Translation: CASSLAHSLYSNQPQHF.

This clonotype was seen many times. The rearrangement links TRBV4-1 to TRBJ1-1; 11 bases are shared with TRBD1. The CDR3 sequence is 14 residues long. Germline CDR1 and CDR2: MGHRA and YSYEKL. After removal of 4 bases from V and 5 bases from J, the junction contained 3 bases not matched to a gene. CDR3 region: CASSRTGGATEAFF. In DNA form, the CDR3 reads TGCGCCAGCAGCCGGACAGGGGGCGCAACTGAAGCTTTCTTT.

The chain couples TRBV12-3 or TRBV12-4 to TRBJ2-1, with D uncertain. V lost 3 bases to trimming and J lost 3 bases, with 15 bases between them. CDR3 length: 16 residues. CDR3 protein: CASSLNKGPNYNEQFF. The CDR3 DNA is TGTGCCAGCAGTTTGAATAAGGGTCCAAACTACAATGAGCAGTTCTTC.

The chain carries TRBV5-1 and TRBJ2-3, with 16 bases matching TRBD2. V dropped 4 bases and J dropped 3; count of bases not matched to a gene: 5. Germline-derived CDR1 and CDR2 are SGHRS and YFSETQ. The CDR3 length is 17 residues. Written as DNA, the CDR3 is TGCGCCAGCAGCCTGGGACTAGCGGGAGGGCGGACAGATACGCAGTATTTT. Protein product: CASSLGLAGGRTDTQYF.

This clonotype was seen many times. The V and J genes are TRBV12-3 or TRBV12-4 and TRBJ2-7; D unclear. Between the trimmed V and J ends, which lost 4 bases and 3 bases, there was a span of 4 bases. This CDR3 comprises 11 residues. CDR3 protein: CASSSRYEQYF. CDR3 nucleotides: TGTGCCAGCAGTTCCCGCTACGAGCAGTACTTC.

This chain uses TRBV11-2 with TRBJ1-2; D not certain. Germline-derived CDR1 and CDR2 are SGHAT and FQNNGV. V dropped 1 base and J dropped 1 base, with 13 bases sitting between them. The CDR3 is 16 residues long. CDR3 in amino acids: CASSLAPPPLNYGYTF. DNA for the CDR3: TGTGCCAGCAGCTTAGCCCCGCCCCCGCTTAACTATGGCTACACCTTC. Combining the CDR3 with reference TRBV11-2 and TRBJ1-2 gives the whole variable domain EAGVAQSPRYKIIEKRQSVAFWCNPISGHATLYWYQQILGQGPKLLIQFQNNGVVDDSQLPKDRFSAERLKGVDSTLKIQPAKLEDSAVYLCASSLAPPPLNYGYTFGSGTRLTVV.

This clonotype occurred many times. The CDR3 reads CASSLITGQLYNEQFF. As DNA, the CDR3 is TGTGCCAGCAGTCTTATTACGGGACAGTTGTACAATGAGCAGTTCTTC. The chain joins TRBV12-3 or TRBV12-4 to TRBJ2-1; TRBD1 matches 7 bases. This CDR3 is built from 16 residues. The junction had 11 bases not matched to a gene; V was cut back by 5 bases and J by 4 bases.